The next 30 T cell receptor beta chains were all read from a single sample in a study of tissue T cells after allogeneic stem cell transplantation. Profiled with immunoSEQ multiplex PCR; TCRdb holds only in-frame clones, not every one. There are 8,500 to 9,500 clones in the sample; approximately 47% occur only once, and about 7% lies in the top ten. Time point here: mouse harvest day 7 after allogeneic transplant. Tail vein injection delivered 10^7 T-cell-depleted bone marrow cells and 10^6 splenic CD5+ T cells. The sample taken for sequencing was gut tissue. These receptor sequences come from a female BALB/c mouse given C57BL/6 T cells with graft-versus-host disease after an allogeneic hematopoietic cell transplant.

For this clone: Any gene name here is a mouse gene name. The read terminates 1 residue before the CDR3 end, so the remaining end is supplied by the germline J gene. V gene TRBV19 combines with J gene TRBJ2-3; TRBD2 might be the D (5 bases). Deletions cut 1 base from V and 2 bases from J, with 8 bases between. The CDR3 covers 14 residues. CDR1 is FNHDT and CDR2 is SITEND in the germline V gene (reference sequence). The part of the CDR3 DNA that was read is TGTGCCAGCAGTATAATGGGGATTGCAGAAACGCTGTAT. It yields the protein CASSIMGIAETLY. In full, the CDR3 is CASSIMGIAETLYF.

This clone was counted a single time. The genes and germline here are from mouse. The CDR3 goes on 1 residue after the read ends, and that part is filled in from the germline J gene. The chain uses TRBV12-2 and TRBJ1-2; 10 nucleotides line up with TRBD1. This CDR3 has 16 residues. V lost 3 bases and J lost 3; bases outside the gene matches: 9. Germline V CDR1 and CDR2: SGHLS, HYDKME. The CDR3 sequence is CASSSRPGQGHSDYTF. CDR3 bases read: TGTGCCAGCTCTTCACGTCCGGGACAGGGGCACTCCGACTACACC.

This clone was counted between two and nine times. Gene names follow the mouse nomenclature. The read terminates 1 residue ahead of where the CDR3 ends, so the germline J gene completes it. The V call is TRBV26, the J call TRBJ1-5; TRBD1 agrees at 7 bases. This CDR3 region has 15 residues. V shed 4 bases and J 0 bases; nucleotides not matched to a gene: 3. Germline V gene data show CDR1 as KGHPV and CDR2 as FQNQEV (reference sequence). The covered CDR3 bases are TGTGCCAGCAGTCGAGGGACAGATAACAACCAGGCTCCGCTT. This translates into CASSRGTDNNQAPL. The full-length CDR3 reads as CASSRGTDNNQAPLF.

Points on this clone: Mouse gene names and germline throughout. Read data end 1 residue before the CDR3 end; the end is taken from the germline J gene. The chain joins TRBV5 to TRBJ2-4; 12 positions agree with TRBD2. The germline V gene has CDR1 LGHNA and CDR2 YNLKQL (reference sequence). The ends lost 2 bases at V and 7 bases at J; junction bases unmatched: 7. The CDR3 extends over 16 amino acids. Partial CDR3 DNA: TGTGCCAGCAGCCAATCGGGACTGGGGGGAAGGGACACCTTGTAC. Translating gives CASSQSGLGGRDTLY. Given in full, the CDR3 is CASSQSGLGGRDTLYF.

With regard to this clone: Mouse gene names apply. The CDR3 goes on 1 residue after the read ends, and that part is filled in from the germline J gene. This sequence joins TRBV26 and TRBJ2-5, with D possibly being TRBD1 or TRBD2 (5 bases each). CDR1 KGHPV and CDR2 FQNQEV come from the germline V gene (reference sequence). There are 13 residues in the CDR3. V was shortened by 4 bases and J by 0 bases, with 5 bases between the two germline ends. The CDR3 loop is CASSRDNQDTQYF. Partial CDR3 DNA: TGTGCCAGCAGTCGGGACAACCAAGACACCCAGTAC. The whole variable domain, remainder taken from reference TRBV26 and TRBJ2-5, is NSKVIQTPRYLVKGQGQKAKMRCIPEKGHPVVFWYQQNKNNEFKFLINFQNQEVLQQIDMTEKRFSAECPSNSPCSLEIQSSEAGDSALYLCASSRDNQDTQYFGPGTRLLVL.

Comment on this clone: Gene names are the mouse ones. With the read ending 1 residue before the CDR3 end, the germline J gene is used to fill in that end. The chain is built from TRBV3 and TRBJ2-5; no definite D call. The CDR3 consists of 14 residues. Germline CDR1 is SNHLY and CDR2 is FYNGKV (reference sequence). Deletions cut 2 bases from V and 0 bases from J, with 6 bases between. CDR3 DNA, as far as it was read: TGTGCCAGCAGCTTATCGGACAACCAAGACACCCAGTAC. Translating it yields CASSLSDNQDTQY. The whole CDR3 reads CASSLSDNQDTQYF.

With regard to this clone: Germline and genes: mouse. The read is 1 residue too short to cover the CDR3 end, so that end is filled in from the germline J gene. This chain links TRBV16 with TRBJ1-2; D is possibly TRBD1 (6 bases). CDR3 size: 14 residues. Trimming took 0 bases from V and 3 from J, leaving 8 bases between them. Germline CDR1 SGHSA, CDR2 FRNQAP. The CDR3 loop reads CASSLDHRDSDYTF. The part of the CDR3 DNA that was read is TGTGCAAGCAGCTTAGATCACAGGGACTCCGACTACACC.

This clone showed up just a few times. The gene names given are mouse names. The read ends 1 residue before the CDR3 terminus; that terminus is restored from the germline J gene. V gene TRBV19 combines with J gene TRBJ2-7, with 7 bases that match TRBD1. V was clipped by 4 bases and J by 6 bases; unmatched bases: 4. Germline V gives CDR1 FNHDT, CDR2 SITEND (reference sequence). CDR3 length equals 12 residues. Partial CDR3 DNA: TGTGCCAGCAGTTCCCAGGGGGTTGAACAGTAC. It specifies CASSSQGVEQY. Given in full, the CDR3 is CASSSQGVEQYF.

In regard to this clone: Gene names denote mouse genes. The sequenced part of the CDR3 DNA is TGTGCCAGCAGGACCTGGGGAGGAAACACCTTGTAC. Its protein is CASRTWGGNTLY. The full CDR3 sequence reads CASRTWGGNTLYF. The J gene is TRBJ2-4, the V gene TRBV19, with a possible D match to TRBD2 (6 bases). The CDR3 end lies 1 residue beyond the end of the read and is filled in from the germline J gene. The germline CDR1 and CDR2 sequences are FNHDT and SITEND (reference sequence). Between the trimmed V and J ends, which lost 5 bases and 5 bases, there was a span of 12 bases. The CDR3 sequence is 13 residues long.

By share, this clone counts as medium-sized (0.01 to 0.1%). The genes and germline here are from mouse. The observed sequence ends 1 residue before the CDR3 terminus, with the missing tail filled in from the germline J gene. This chain uses TRBV29 with TRBJ2-7; TRBD1 aligns across 10 bases. The CDR3 runs to 13 residues. Germline V gene data show CDR1 as MSHET and CDR2 as SYDVDS. With 5 bases clipped from V and 4 bases from J, the junction kept 2 bases outside the gene matches. The CDR3 DNA, read in part, is TGTGCTAGCAGTCCGGGACAGGGGTATGAACAGTAC. Its protein product is CASSPGQGYEQY. The whole CDR3 protein reads CASSPGQGYEQYF.

The sample holds one count of this clone. Germline and genes here are mouse. Read sequence stops 1 residue before the CDR3 end, and the germline J gene provides the missing end. This chain connects TRBV29 to TRBJ2-7, with a weak D call TRBD2 (5 bases). The CDR3 extends over 12 amino acids. V lost 1 base and J lost 6, with 7 bases in between. Germline V lookup: CDR1 MSHET, CDR2 SYDVDS. The sequenced part of the CDR3 DNA is TGTGCTAGCAGTTTATTGGGGTTTGAACAGTAC. Amino acids: CASSLLGFEQY. The complete CDR3 sequence is CASSLLGFEQYF. Filled out from reference TRBV29 and TRBJ2-7, the complete variable domain reads DMKVTQMPRYLIKRMGENVLLECGQDMSHETMYWYRQDPGLGLQLIYISYDVDSNSEGDIPKGYRVSRKKREHFSLILDSAKTNQTSVYFCASSLLGFEQYFGPGTRLTVL.

In its sample, this clone ranks as large. Each gene name is a mouse one. The missing CDR3 end, 1 residue past where the read stops, is filled in from the germline J gene. The chain recombines TRBV29 with TRBJ2-1, with D uncertain. CDR1 MSHET and CDR2 SYDVDS come from the germline V gene. V lost 1 base, J lost 7 bases, and 2 bases lay in between. The CDR3 covers 11 residues. This CDR3 reads CASSLLAEQFF. The CDR3 bases that were read are TGTGCTAGCAGTTTATTGGCTGAGCAGTTC. Together with reference TRBV29 and TRBJ2-1, the CDR3 gives the full variable domain: DMKVTQMPRYLIKRMGENVLLECGQDMSHETMYWYRQDPGLGLQLIYISYDVDSNSEGDIPKGYRVSRKKREHFSLILDSAKTNQTSVYFCASSLLAEQFFGPGTRLTVL.

In the case of this clone: Here the gene names and germline are mouse. The read ends 1 residue before the CDR3 terminus; that terminus is restored from the germline J gene. The genes are TRBV26 and TRBJ2-5; either TRBD1 or TRBD2 may fit D (5 bases each). Germline CDR1 is KGHPV and CDR2 is FQNQEV (reference sequence). V lost 4 bases, J lost 2 bases, and 7 bases lay in between. The CDR3 runs to 13 residues. The CDR3 sequence: CASSRGSQDTQYF. The sequenced part of the CDR3 DNA is TGTGCCAGCAGTCGGGGGAGCCAAGACACCCAGTAC.

A word on this clone: Mouse germline and gene names are used. The read terminates 1 residue before the CDR3 end, so the remaining end is supplied by the germline J gene. J is TRBJ2-3 and V is TRBV26, with D tentatively TRBD1 (6 bases). The length of the CDR3 is 15 residues. Germline V gene lookup returns CDR1 KGHPV and CDR2 FQNQEV (reference sequence). The V end lost 2 bases, the J end lost 0 bases, and 9 bases lay between the germline ends. CDR3 bases read: TGTGCCAGCAGTCTGGGGACAACTAGTGCAGAAACGCTGTAT. This sequence encodes CASSLGTTSAETLY. The complete CDR3 sequence is CASSLGTTSAETLYF.

With regard to this clone: Mouse germline and gene names are used. Read sequence stops 1 residue before the CDR3 end, and the germline J gene provides the missing end. V and J are TRBV12-2 and TRBJ2-3, with 12 nucleotides matching TRBD2. J lost 6 bases, V lost 1 base, and 1 base had no gene match. The CDR3 covers 14 residues. Germline V gives CDR1 SGHLS, CDR2 HYDKME. The CDR3 reads CASSLGLGGETLYF. Partial CDR3 DNA: TGTGCCAGCTCTCTTGGACTGGGGGGGGAAACGCTGTAT. Looking up the rest from reference TRBV12-2 and TRBJ2-3 gives the full variable domain: NSGVVQSPRYIIKGKGERSILKCIPISGHLSVAWYQQTQGQELKFFIQHYDKMERDKGNLPSRFSVQQFDDYHSEMNMSALELEDSAVYFCASSLGLGGETLYFGSGTRLTVL.

In its sample, this clone is medium-sized (0.01 to 0.1%). The genes and germline here are from mouse. The CDR3 end falls 1 residue outside the read, so it is completed with the germline J gene. The chain uses TRBV16 and TRBJ1-1, with unresolved D. The CDR3 is 13 amino acids. Germline loops: CDR1 SGHSA, CDR2 FRNQAP. V gave up 0 bases and J gave up 5 bases, with 7 bases separating them. The CDR3 is CASSLDLGTEVFF. The DNA read from the CDR3 is TGTGCAAGCAGCTTAGATCTTGGGACAGAAGTCTTC.

As regards this clone: The gene names here belong to mouse. The read ends 1 residue early relative to the CDR3; the germline J gene fills the gap. The chain links TRBV20 to TRBJ2-7; 7 bases map to TRBD2. The germline CDR1 and CDR2 sequences are GFQATS and STVNSAI. V lost 0 bases, J lost 0 bases, and 2 bases stayed unmatched. The CDR3 sequence is 14 residues long. CDR3 DNA, as far as it was read: TGTGGTGCTAGGGACTGGGGGAGCTCCTATGAACAGTAC. Translation: CGARDWGSSYEQY. The full CDR3 sequence reads CGARDWGSSYEQYF.

As concerns this clone: Gene and germline names: mouse. Read sequence stops 1 residue before the CDR3 end, and the germline J gene provides the missing end. J is TRBJ2-4 and V is TRBV26; a possible D gene is TRBD2 (7 bases). V was cut by 6 bases and J by 7 bases, with 11 bases left in between. This CDR3 is 12 amino acids long. CDR1 is KGHPV, CDR2 FQNQEV, per germline (reference sequence). The CDR3 spells CASRAGGYTLYF. The part of the CDR3 DNA that was read is TGTGCCAGCAGGGCTGGGGGCTACACCTTGTAC.

Turning to this clone: Each gene name is a mouse one. The sequenced fragment ends 1 residue before the CDR3 boundary, so the rest is inferred from the germline J gene. The J gene is TRBJ1-1, the V gene TRBV19; D not certain. The CDR3 has 13 residues. V was pared by 1 base and J by 1 base, with 5 bases between. CDR1 and CDR2 from the germline V gene are FNHDT and SITEND (reference sequence). The covered CDR3 bases are TGTGCCAGCAGTATATTAGGGAACACAGAAGTCTTC. It yields the protein CASSILGNTEVF. The entire CDR3 is CASSILGNTEVFF.

Details on this clone: Germline and genes: mouse. The DNA ends 1 residue before the CDR3 does, and the rest of the CDR3 is filled in from the germline J gene. The chain employs TRBV19 and TRBJ1-2; TRBD1 might be the D (5 bases). From germline, CDR1 is FNHDT and CDR2 SITEND (reference sequence). The CDR3 covers 14 residues. The germline V and J ends were trimmed by 0 bases and 2 bases, with 8 bases remaining between them. The CDR3 protein is CASSIEGRNSDYTF. The part of the CDR3 DNA that was read is TGTGCCAGCAGTATAGAGGGGAGGAACTCCGACTACACC.

Regarding this clone: Germline and genes: mouse. From the germline J gene comes the end of the CDR3, since the read stops 1 residue before it. The chain is built from TRBV29 and TRBJ1-1, with a weak D call TRBD1 (5 bases). The V and J ends lost 5 bases and 8 bases respectively, with 6 bases between them. The CDR3 consists of 10 residues. Germline CDR1 MSHET, CDR2 SYDVDS. The CDR3 spells CASSHREVFF. The DNA read from the CDR3 is TGTGCTAGCAGTCACAGGGAAGTCTTC.

This clone was observed a handful of times. Gene names and germline refer to mouse. The read ends 1 residue early relative to the CDR3; the germline J gene fills the gap. The sample carries other DNA sequences with the same CDR3. V is TRBV26 and J is TRBJ2-4; maybe TRBD2 (5 bases). Germline V gene sequence: CDR1 KGHPV, CDR2 FQNQEV (reference sequence). The CDR3 extends over 14 amino acids. V shed 3 bases and J shed 0 bases, with 7 bases lying between them. The chain's CDR3 is CASSLWASQNTLYF. CDR3 DNA, as far as it was read: TGTGCCAGCAGTCTCTGGGCTAGTCAAAACACCTTGTAC.

Comment on this clone: The gene symbols are mouse symbols. The read terminates 1 residue before the CDR3 end, so the remaining end is supplied by the germline J gene. The chain recombines TRBV26 with TRBJ2-2, with 9 bases identical to TRBD1. Trimming removed 4 bases from V and 4 bases from J; junction bases left unmatched: 4. The CDR3 consists of 15 residues. Germline V gene data show CDR1 as KGHPV and CDR2 as FQNQEV (reference sequence). The CDR3 loop is CASSPKTGGTGQLYF. The part of the CDR3 DNA that was read is TGTGCCAGCAGTCCCAAGACAGGGGGCACCGGGCAGCTCTAC.

A word on this clone: Each gene name is a mouse one. The CDR3 goes on 1 residue after the read ends, and that part is filled in from the germline J gene. The chain links TRBV26 to TRBJ2-7; 9 bases are shared with TRBD1. The germline CDR1 and CDR2 sequences are KGHPV and FQNQEV (reference sequence). Trimming cost V 0 bases and J 4 bases; bases outside gene matches: 1. The CDR3 is 14 residues long. The part of the CDR3 DNA that was read is TGTGCCAGCAGTCTGTCAGGACAGGGGTATGAACAGTAC. Its protein product is CASSLSGQGYEQY. The entire CDR3 protein reads CASSLSGQGYEQYF.

With regard to this clone: The germline and genes are mouse ones. The CDR3 extends 1 residue past the end of the read, so its final part is completed from the germline J gene. The V gene is TRBV12-1, the J gene TRBJ1-5; D possibly corresponds to TRBD1 (6 bases). There are 15 residues in the CDR3. CDR1 and CDR2 (germline): SGHSN, HYEKVE. The V and J ends lost 2 bases and 0 bases respectively, with 10 bases between them. The CDR3 sequence: CASSPGQNNNQAPLF. CDR3 DNA (partial): TGTGCCAGCTCTCCCGGACAGAATAACAACCAGGCTCCGCTT.

By sample fraction, this clone is large. Gene names refer to mouse genes. Read sequence stops 1 residue before the CDR3 end, and the germline J gene provides the missing end. The sample has other DNA sequences that encode this CDR3 too. This chain links TRBV5 with TRBJ2-7; D is perhaps TRBD2 (6 bases). V was shortened by 4 bases and J by 4 bases, with 11 bases between the two germline ends. The CDR3 loop spans 13 amino acids. CDR1 and CDR2 (germline): LGHNA, YNLKQL (reference sequence). The part of the CDR3 DNA that was read is TGTGCCAGCAGCCCCCGCGGGGGGTATGAACAGTAC. Its translation is CASSPRGGYEQY. Given in full, the CDR3 is CASSPRGGYEQYF.

With regard to this clone: Mouse gene names and germline throughout. The read stops 1 residue short of the end of the CDR3; the missing end is completed from the germline J gene. The V gene is TRBV26, the J gene TRBJ1-3, with unresolved D. CDR3 length: 11 residues. Trimming left V 4 bases short and J 6 bases short, with 4 bases between. Germline assignment: CDR1 KGHPV and CDR2 FQNQEV (reference sequence). CDR3 protein: CASSPLNTLYF. CDR3 bases read: TGTGCCAGCAGTCCGCTAAATACGCTCTAT. The entire variable domain, with the rest obtained from reference TRBV26 and TRBJ1-3, is as follows: NSKVIQTPRYLVKGQGQKAKMRCIPEKGHPVVFWYQQNKNNEFKFLINFQNQEVLQQIDMTEKRFSAECPSNSPCSLEIQSSEAGDSALYLCASSPLNTLYFGEGSRLIVV.

As regards this clone: The germline and genes are mouse ones. The CDR3 goes on 1 residue after the read ends, and that part is filled in from the germline J gene. The chain couples TRBV26 to TRBJ1-2; 7 bases are a match to TRBD1. Trimming removed 6 bases from V and 0 bases from J; junction bases left unmatched: 4. This CDR3 is 14 amino acids long. Germline CDR1 is KGHPV and CDR2 is FQNQEV (reference sequence). CDR3 bases read: TGTGCCAGCAGCCGGGACAGTACAAACTCCGACTACACC. Amino acid sequence: CASSRDSTNSDYT. The entire CDR3 protein reads CASSRDSTNSDYTF.

In regard to this clone: Here the gene names and germline are mouse. Coverage ceases 1 residue before the CDR3 finishes, and the germline J gene fills in the end. The chain has TRBV2 and TRBJ1-1; D perhaps matches TRBD1 (5 bases). The CDR3 is 14 amino acids. Deletions cut 2 bases from V and 2 bases from J, with 9 bases between. Per the germline V gene, CDR1 is LGHNA and CDR2 is YSYQKL. The CDR3 bases that were read are TGTGCCAGCAGCCAACCAAGGGGTAACACAGAAGTCTTC. The encoded protein is CASSQPRGNTEVF. The full CDR3 is CASSQPRGNTEVFF.

Regarding this clone: Gene and germline names: mouse. The read falls 1 residue short of the CDR3 end, and the missing part is taken from the germline J gene. The chain joins TRBV26 to TRBJ2-7; a possible D gene is TRBD1 (6 bases). Deletions cut 3 bases from V and 0 bases from J, with 9 bases between. This CDR3 spans 14 amino acids. Germline V lookup: CDR1 KGHPV, CDR2 FQNQEV (reference sequence). The CDR3 here is CASSLRGSSYEQYF. The sequenced CDR3 bases are TGTGCCAGCAGTCTTAGGGGGAGCTCCTATGAACAGTAC.